This TCR beta chain was sequenced during a study of control samples from healthy donors and cancer patients. V was clipped by 0 bases and J by 3 bases; unmatched bases: 8. The germline CDR1 and CDR2 sequences are SGDLS and YYNGEE. The CDR3 sequence is 19 residues long. Sequenced by immunoSEQ multiplex PCR; TCRdb stores in-frame clones only, minus some. The sample gives tens of thousands of clones, almost 96% of which show up once; roughly 1.8% is in the top ten. The sample was blood. The V gene is TRBV9, the J gene TRBJ2-6, with 11 bases matching TRBD1. This clonotype was obtained from a woman in her twenties or thirties in good health. The DNA for the CDR3 is TGTGCCAGCAGCGTAGATCTAAGGACAGGGGGCATTGGGGCCAACGTCCTGACTTTC. The encoded protein is CASSVDLRTGGIGANVLTF.